These T cell receptor beta chains were read from a single sample in a study of post-analysis software for immune sequencing data. Using its own MiXCR run on the PCR reads, TCRdb lists one record per CDR3 protein. The sample holds about 150,000 distinct CDR3 sequences, approximately 30% seen once. Sequencing input: blood. The origin of the receptors is a girl between 5 and 17 years old with multiple sclerosis. Both conserved end residues are part of each CDR3. A D gene is named only where the DNA matches it firmly. Size tells how often a clone was seen (once, few, many) or the class of an expanded clone, and some rows leave it out.

cdr3_aa cdr3_nt v_call d_call j_call clone_size
CAWSVAGIGTSGEKNIQYF TGTGCCTGGAGTGTTGCAGGTATAGGGACTAGCGGTGAAAAAAACATTCAGTACTTC TRBV30 TRBD2 TRBJ2-4 many
CASTETATNEKLFF TGTGCCAGCACCGAGACGGCAACTAATGAAAAACTGTTTTTT TRBV7-9 NA TRBJ1-4 many
CASSSGGSYNEQFF TGCGCCAGCAGCAGCGGAGGCTCCTACAATGAGCAGTTCTTC TRBV5-1 NA TRBJ2-1 NA
CASRRGSDTQYF TGTGCCAGTCGTAGGGGCTCGGATACGCAGTATTTT TRBV6-5 NA TRBJ2-3 many
CASSSDRVNTQYF TGTGCCAGCAGCTCCGACAGGGTCAATACGCAGTATTTT TRBV28 TRBD1 TRBJ2-3 few
CASSLSQGAGTQYF TGTGCCAGCAGCCTATCCCAGGGGGCAGGTACGCAGTATTTT TRBV7-2 TRBD1 TRBJ2-3 NA
CATFSGGDPYEQYF TGTGCCACCTTCTCCGGGGGAGACCCCTACGAGCAGTACTTC TRBV28 NA TRBJ2-7 NA
CASSFRLNEQFF TGTGCCAGCAGTTTCAGGTTGAATGAGCAGTTCTTC TRBV13 NA TRBJ2-1 many
CSAAPGQSPANYGYTF TGCAGTGCTGCCCCGGGACAGTCTCCTGCTAACTATGGCTACACCTTC TRBV20-1 TRBD1 TRBJ1-2 many
CSVVGGTGELFF TGCAGCGTTGTCGGGGGAACCGGGGAGCTGTTTTTT TRBV29-1 NA TRBJ2-2 few
CASSPSSGRQETQYF TGTGCCAGCAGCCCTTCTTCAGGGCGGCAAGAGACCCAGTACTTC TRBV9 NA TRBJ2-5 many
CASGPGTGEQYF TGTGCTAGTGGTCCCGGGACAGGCGAGCAGTACTTC TRBV12-5 TRBD1 TRBJ2-7 NA
CASSLLGNEQFF TGTGCCAGCAGTTTATTAGGCAATGAGCAGTTCTTC TRBV27 NA TRBJ2-1 many
CASSPVGGGRLIQYF TGTGCCAGCAGCCCGGTCGGGGGGGGCCGTCTTATTCAGTACTTC TRBV4-2 TRBD2 TRBJ2-4 few
CASSVSTSSYEQYF TGTGCCAGCAGCGTCTCAACGTCCTCCTACGAGCAGTACTTC TRBV7-9 NA TRBJ2-7 NA
CAVPRGPREDEQFF TGTGCCGTACCGAGGGGGCCGCGGGAGGATGAGCAGTTCTTC TRBV6-1 NA TRBJ2-1 few
CSVGTWDRLNTEAFF TGCAGTGTTGGGACCTGGGACAGACTGAACACTGAAGCTTTCTTT TRBV20-1 TRBD1 TRBJ1-1 few
CASSLNPGENSPLHF TGTGCCAGCAGCTTAAATCCAGGGGAGAATTCACCCCTCCACTTT TRBV7-3 NA TRBJ1-6 few
CASSPREREGVKEQFF TGTGCCAGCTCACCAAGGGAGCGGGAGGGGGTCAAGGAGCAGTTCTTC TRBV18 TRBD2 TRBJ2-1 many
CASSSGSGMVETQYF TGTGCCAGCAGCTCCGGATCCGGGATGGTAGAGACCCAGTACTTC TRBV7-9 NA TRBJ2-5 few
CATALADSYNEQFF TGTGCCACCGCCTTAGCAGACTCCTACAATGAGCAGTTCTTC TRBV25-1 NA TRBJ2-1 many
CASSYRFGDPSQETQYF TGTGCCAGCAGTTACAGGTTTGGGGACCCCTCGCAAGAGACCCAGTACTTC TRBV6-5 NA TRBJ2-5 many
CASSPAGGPNYGYTF TGTGCCAGCAGCCCGGCGGGGGGCCCTAACTATGGCTACACCTTC TRBV28 NA TRBJ1-2 few
CASSRDSSNYGYTF TGTGCCAGCAGCCGGGACAGTTCTAACTATGGCTACACCTTC TRBV5-6 TRBD1 TRBJ1-2 few
CASSEGTWTALTKGETQYF TGCGCCAGCAGCGAGGGGACTTGGACAGCCCTCACCAAGGGGGAGACCCAGTACTTC TRBV4-1 NA TRBJ2-5 few
CASSGLAGRDEQYF TGTGCCAGCAGCGGACTAGCGGGAAGGGACGAGCAGTACTTC TRBV14 TRBD2 TRBJ2-7 few
CASSQRDFGAFF TGTGCCAGCAGCCAAAGGGATTTTGGAGCTTTCTTT TRBV3-1 NA TRBJ1-1 NA
CSARSAAPSTDTQYF TGCAGTGCTAGGTCCGCAGCGCCTAGCACAGATACGCAGTATTTT TRBV20-1 NA TRBJ2-3 many
CSASGAGSSYNEQFF TGCAGTGCGAGCGGGGCGGGTAGCTCCTACAATGAGCAGTTCTTC TRBV20-1 TRBD2 TRBJ2-1 few
CASPPSGRSYNEQFF TGTGCCAGCCCCCCAAGCGGCCGCTCCTACAATGAGCAGTTCTTC TRBV28 NA TRBJ2-1 few
CASSVDRATEAFF TGTGCCAGCAGCGTAGACAGGGCCACTGAAGCTTTCTTT TRBV9 NA TRBJ1-1 NA
CSVEGQGYQYF TGCAGCGTTGAAGGGCAGGGATACCAGTACTTC TRBV29-1 NA TRBJ2-4 NA
CASRLTYTKPQHF TGTGCCAGCAGGTTAACCTATACCAAGCCCCAGCATTTT TRBV28 NA TRBJ1-5 NA
CASRIEGFNYGYTF TGTGCCAGCAGAATTGAGGGGTTTAACTATGGCTACACCTTC TRBV12-3/TRBV12-4 NA TRBJ1-2 many
CSVEDQWTTPYEQYF TGCAGCGTTGAAGATCAGTGGACAACGCCCTACGAGCAGTACTTC TRBV29-1 NA TRBJ2-7 NA
CASSLVNGVLNEQYF TGCGCCAGCAGCTTGGTCAACGGGGTTCTAAACGAGCAGTACTTC TRBV5-1 NA TRBJ2-7 many
CASSQQGGRVQYF TGTGCCAGCAGCCAACAAGGGGGCAGGGTGCAGTATTTT TRBV7-3 TRBD1 TRBJ2-3 NA
CASSLSTGGTDTQYF TGTGCCAGCAGCTTAAGTACAGGGGGCACAGATACGCAGTATTTT TRBV7-8 TRBD1 TRBJ2-3 many
CASSVQGDTGELFF TGTGCCAGCAGCGTACAGGGGGACACCGGGGAGCTGTTTTTT TRBV9 TRBD1 TRBJ2-2 few
CASSAWGGFTEAFF TGTGCCAGCAGCGCCTGGGGGGGGTTCACTGAAGCTTTCTTT TRBV9 NA TRBJ1-1 NA
CSAPGRTGELFF TGCAGTGCTCCCGGGAGGACCGGGGAGCTGTTTTTT TRBV20-1 TRBD2 TRBJ2-2 few
CASSFGTGYNDEQFF TGTGCCAGCAGTTTTGGGACAGGGTATAACGATGAGCAGTTCTTC TRBV28 TRBD1 TRBJ2-1 few
CASSLEGGSLNTGELFF TGTGCTAGCAGCTTAGAGGGCGGGAGCCTTAACACCGGGGAGCTGTTTTTT TRBV7-7 TRBD2 TRBJ2-2 NA
CATSSERPSRYEQFF TGTGCCACCAGCAGTGAGAGACCCAGTCGGTATGAGCAGTTCTTC TRBV15 NA TRBJ2-1 few
CASSLGGCEQYF TGTGCCAGCAGTTTAGGAGGATGTGAGCAGTATTTT TRBV12-3/TRBV12-4 NA TRBJ2-3 NA
CASSSHRDSGFEGQPQHF TGTGCCAGCAGTTCACACCGGGACAGCGGGTTTGAGGGTCAGCCCCAGCATTTT TRBV6-4 TRBD1 TRBJ1-5 many
CSVEKGSSYNEQFF TGCAGCGTTGAAAAGGGTAGCTCCTACAATGAGCAGTTCTTC TRBV29-1 NA TRBJ2-1 once
CASSAVGAEDNEQFF TGTGCCAGCAGTGCCGTGGGAGCGGAGGACAATGAGCAGTTCTTC TRBV6-5 NA TRBJ2-1 NA